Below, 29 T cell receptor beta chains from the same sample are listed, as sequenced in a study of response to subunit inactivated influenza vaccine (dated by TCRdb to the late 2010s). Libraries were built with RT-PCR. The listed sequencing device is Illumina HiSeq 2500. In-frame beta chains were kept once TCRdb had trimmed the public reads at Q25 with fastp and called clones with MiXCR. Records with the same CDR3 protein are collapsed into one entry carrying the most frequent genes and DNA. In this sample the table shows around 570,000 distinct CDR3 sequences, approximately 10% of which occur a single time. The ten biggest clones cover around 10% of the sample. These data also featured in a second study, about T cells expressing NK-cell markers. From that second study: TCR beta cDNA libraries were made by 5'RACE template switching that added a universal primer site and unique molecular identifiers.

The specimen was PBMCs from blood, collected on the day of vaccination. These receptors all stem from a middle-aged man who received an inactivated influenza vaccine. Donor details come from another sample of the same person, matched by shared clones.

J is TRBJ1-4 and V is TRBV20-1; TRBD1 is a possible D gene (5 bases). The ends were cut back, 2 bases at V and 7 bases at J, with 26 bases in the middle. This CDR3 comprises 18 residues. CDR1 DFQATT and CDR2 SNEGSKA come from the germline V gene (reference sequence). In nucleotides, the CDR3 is TGCAGTGCTAGATCTACTCGAAATTCGGGACGGAGGCCTGAAAAACTGTTTTTT. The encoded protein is CSARSTRNSGRRPEKLFF.

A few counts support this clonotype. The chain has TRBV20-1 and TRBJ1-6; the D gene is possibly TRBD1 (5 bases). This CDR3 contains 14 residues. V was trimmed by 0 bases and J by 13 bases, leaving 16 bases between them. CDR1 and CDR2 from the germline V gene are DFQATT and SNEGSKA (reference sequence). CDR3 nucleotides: TGCAGTGCTAGAGATAGGGACGGACCTAGCCCCCTCCACTTT. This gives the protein CSARDRDGPSPLHF.

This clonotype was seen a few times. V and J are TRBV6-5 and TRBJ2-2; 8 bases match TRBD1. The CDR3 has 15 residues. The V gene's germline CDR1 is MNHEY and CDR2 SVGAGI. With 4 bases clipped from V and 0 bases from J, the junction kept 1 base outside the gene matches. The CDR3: CASSWDRSNTGELFF. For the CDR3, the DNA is TGTGCCAGCAGTTGGGACAGGTCGAACACCGGGGAGCTGTTTTTT.

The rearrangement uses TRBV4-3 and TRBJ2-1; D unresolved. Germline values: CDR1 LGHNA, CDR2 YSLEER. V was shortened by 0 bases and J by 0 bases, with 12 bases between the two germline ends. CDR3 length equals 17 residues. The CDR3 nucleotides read TGCGCCAGCAGCCAAGATCTTGGATCTAGCTCCTACAATGAGCAGTTCTTC. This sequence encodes CASSQDLGSSSYNEQFF.

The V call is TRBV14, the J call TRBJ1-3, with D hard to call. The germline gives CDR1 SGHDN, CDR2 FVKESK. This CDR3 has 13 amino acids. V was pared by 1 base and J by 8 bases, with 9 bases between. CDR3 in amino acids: CASSQGLKDTIYF. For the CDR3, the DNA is TGTGCCAGCAGCCAAGGTTTGAAGGACACCATATATTTT. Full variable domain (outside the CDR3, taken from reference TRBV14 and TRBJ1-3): EAGVTQFPSHSVIEKGQTVTLRCDPISGHDNLYWYRRVMGKEIKFLLHFVKESKQDESGMPNNRFLAERTGGTYSTLKVQPAELEDSGVYFCASSQGLKDTIYFGEGSWLTVV.

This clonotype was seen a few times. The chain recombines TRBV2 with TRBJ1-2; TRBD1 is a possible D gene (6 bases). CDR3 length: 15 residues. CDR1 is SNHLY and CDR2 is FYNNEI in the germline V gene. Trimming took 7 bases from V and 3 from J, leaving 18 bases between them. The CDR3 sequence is CASTMDSFTDYGYTF. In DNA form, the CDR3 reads TGTGCCAGCACGATGGACAGTTTTACTGACTATGGCTACACCTTC.

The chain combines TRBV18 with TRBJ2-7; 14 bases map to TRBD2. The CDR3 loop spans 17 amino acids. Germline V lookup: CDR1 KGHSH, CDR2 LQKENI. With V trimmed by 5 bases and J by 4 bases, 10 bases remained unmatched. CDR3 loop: CASSTTSGGAVRYEQYF. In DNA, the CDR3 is TGTGCCAGCTCAACGACTAGCGGGGGGGCCGTGAGGTACGAGCAGTACTTC.

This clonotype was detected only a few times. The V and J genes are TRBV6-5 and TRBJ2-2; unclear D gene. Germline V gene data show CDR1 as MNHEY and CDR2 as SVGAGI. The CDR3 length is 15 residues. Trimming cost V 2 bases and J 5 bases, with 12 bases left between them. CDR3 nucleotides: TGTGCCAGCAGTTACGCGCAAGGTCCTACCGGGGAGCTGTTTTTT. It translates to CASSYAQGPTGELFF.

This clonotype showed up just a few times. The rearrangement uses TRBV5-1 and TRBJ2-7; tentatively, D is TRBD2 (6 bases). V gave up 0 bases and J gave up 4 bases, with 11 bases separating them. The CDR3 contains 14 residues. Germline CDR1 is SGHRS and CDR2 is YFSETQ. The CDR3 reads CASSLELSGYEQYF. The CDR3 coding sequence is TGCGCCAGCAGCTTGGAGCTTAGCGGTTACGAGCAGTACTTC. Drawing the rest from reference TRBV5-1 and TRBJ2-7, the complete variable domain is KAGVTQTPRYLIKTRGQQVTLSCSPISGHRSVSWYQQTPGQGLQFLFEYFSETQRNKGNFPGRFSGRQFSNSRSEMNVSTLELGDSALYLCASSLELSGYEQYFGPGTRLTVT.

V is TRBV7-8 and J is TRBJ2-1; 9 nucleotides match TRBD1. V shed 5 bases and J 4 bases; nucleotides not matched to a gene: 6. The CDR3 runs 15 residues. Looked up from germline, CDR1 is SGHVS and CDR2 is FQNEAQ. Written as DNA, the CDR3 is TGTGCCAGCAGCACCCGGACAGGGGATTACAATGAGCAGTTCTTC. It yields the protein CASSTRTGDYNEQFF.

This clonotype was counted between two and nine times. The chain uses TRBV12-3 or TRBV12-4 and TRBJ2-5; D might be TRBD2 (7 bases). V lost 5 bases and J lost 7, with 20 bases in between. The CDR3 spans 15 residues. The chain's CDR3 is CASSTGASRGGTQYF. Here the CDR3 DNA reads TGTGCCAGCAGTACCGGGGCCTCTAGGGGGGGGACCCAGTACTTC.

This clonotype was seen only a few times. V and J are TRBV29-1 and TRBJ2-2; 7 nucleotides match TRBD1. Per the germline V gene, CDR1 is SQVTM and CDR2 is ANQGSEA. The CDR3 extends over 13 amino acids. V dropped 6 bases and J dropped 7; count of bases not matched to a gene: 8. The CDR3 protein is CSVRTGLLGELFF. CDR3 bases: TGCAGCGTGAGGACAGGTCTACTCGGGGAGCTGTTTTTT.

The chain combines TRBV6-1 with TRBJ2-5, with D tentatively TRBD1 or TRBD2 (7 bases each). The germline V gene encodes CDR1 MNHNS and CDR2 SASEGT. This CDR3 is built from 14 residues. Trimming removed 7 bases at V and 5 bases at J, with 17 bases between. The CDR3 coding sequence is TGTGCCAGCACCCCGGCAGGGGGGGGGGAGACCCAGTACTTC. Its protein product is CASTPAGGGETQYF.

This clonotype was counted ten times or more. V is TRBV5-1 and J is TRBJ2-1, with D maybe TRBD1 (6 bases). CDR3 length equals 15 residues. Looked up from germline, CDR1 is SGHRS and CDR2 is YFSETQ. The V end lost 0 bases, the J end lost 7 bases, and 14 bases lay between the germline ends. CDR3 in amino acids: CASSLDSGQMNEQFF. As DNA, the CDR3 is TGCGCCAGCAGCTTGGACTCGGGACAAATGAATGAGCAGTTCTTC.

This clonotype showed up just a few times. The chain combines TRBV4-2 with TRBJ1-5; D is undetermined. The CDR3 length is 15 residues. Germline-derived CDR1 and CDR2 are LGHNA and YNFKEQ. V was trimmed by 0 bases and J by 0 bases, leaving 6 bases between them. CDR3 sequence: CASSQDRSSNQPQHF. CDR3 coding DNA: TGTGCCAGCAGCCAAGACAGATCTAGCAATCAGCCCCAGCATTTT.

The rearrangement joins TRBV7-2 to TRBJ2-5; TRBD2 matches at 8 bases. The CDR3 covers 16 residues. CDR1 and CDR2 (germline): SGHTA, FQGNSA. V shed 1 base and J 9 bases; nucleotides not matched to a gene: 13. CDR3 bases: TGTGCCAGCAGCTTAGTTCAGGATTCGGCGGGAGGTCCCCAGTACTTC. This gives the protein CASSLVQDSAGGPQYF. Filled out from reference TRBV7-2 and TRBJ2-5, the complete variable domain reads GAGVSQSPSNKVTEKGKDVELRCDPISGHTALYWYRQSLGQGLEFLIYFQGNSAPDKSGLPSDRFSAERTGGSVSTLTIQRTQQEDSAVYLCASSLVQDSAGGPQYFGPGTRLLVL.

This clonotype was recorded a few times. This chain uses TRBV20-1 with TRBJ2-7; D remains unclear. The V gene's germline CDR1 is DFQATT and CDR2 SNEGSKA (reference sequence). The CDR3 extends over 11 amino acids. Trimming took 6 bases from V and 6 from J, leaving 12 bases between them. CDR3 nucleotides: TGCAGTGCGGCCCCCCGGGCCGAGCAGTACTTC. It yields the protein CSAAPRAEQYF.

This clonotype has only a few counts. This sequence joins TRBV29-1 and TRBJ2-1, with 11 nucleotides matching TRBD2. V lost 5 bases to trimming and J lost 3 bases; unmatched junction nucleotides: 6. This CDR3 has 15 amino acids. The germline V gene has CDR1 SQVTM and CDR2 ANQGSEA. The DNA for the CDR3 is TGCAGCGTTACCCGACTAGCGGGGATCTACAATGAGCAGTTCTTC. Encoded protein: CSVTRLAGIYNEQFF.

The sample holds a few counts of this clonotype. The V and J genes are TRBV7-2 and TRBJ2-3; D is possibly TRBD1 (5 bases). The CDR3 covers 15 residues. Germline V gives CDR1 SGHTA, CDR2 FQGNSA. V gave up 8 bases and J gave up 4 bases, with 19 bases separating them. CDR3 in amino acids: CASGYKWGLADTQYF. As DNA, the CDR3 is TGTGCCAGCGGCTACAAGTGGGGCCTCGCAGATACGCAGTATTTT.

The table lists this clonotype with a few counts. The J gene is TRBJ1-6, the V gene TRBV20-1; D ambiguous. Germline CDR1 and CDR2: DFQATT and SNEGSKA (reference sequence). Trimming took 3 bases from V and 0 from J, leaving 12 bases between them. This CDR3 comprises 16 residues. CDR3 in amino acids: CSARYPPSSYNSPLHF. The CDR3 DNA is TGCAGTGCTAGGTATCCTCCCAGCTCCTATAATTCACCCCTCCACTTT.

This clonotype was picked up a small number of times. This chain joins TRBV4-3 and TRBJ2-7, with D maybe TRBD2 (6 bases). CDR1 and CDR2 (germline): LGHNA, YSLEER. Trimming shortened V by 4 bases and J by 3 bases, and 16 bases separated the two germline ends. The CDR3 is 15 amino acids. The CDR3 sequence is CASSPGTGMGYEQYF. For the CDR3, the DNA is TGCGCCAGCAGCCCCGGGACTGGAATGGGCTACGAGCAGTACTTC.

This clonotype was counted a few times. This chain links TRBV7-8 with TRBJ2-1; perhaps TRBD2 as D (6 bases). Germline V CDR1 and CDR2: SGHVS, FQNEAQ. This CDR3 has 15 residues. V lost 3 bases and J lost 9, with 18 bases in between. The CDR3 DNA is TGTGCCAGCAGCTTCGGAGCGCGGGGATTTAGTGAGCAGTTCTTC. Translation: CASSFGARGFSEQFF.

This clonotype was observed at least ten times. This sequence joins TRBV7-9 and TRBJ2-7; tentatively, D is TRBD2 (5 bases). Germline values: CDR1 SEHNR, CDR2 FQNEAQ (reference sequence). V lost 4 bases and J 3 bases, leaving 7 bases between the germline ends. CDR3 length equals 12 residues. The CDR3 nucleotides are TGTGCCAGCAGCTCTGGACTCTACGAGCAGTACTTC. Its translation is CASSSGLYEQYF.

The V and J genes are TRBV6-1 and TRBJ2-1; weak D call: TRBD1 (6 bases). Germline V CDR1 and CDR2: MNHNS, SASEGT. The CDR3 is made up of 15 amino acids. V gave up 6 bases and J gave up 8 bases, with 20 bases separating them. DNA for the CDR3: TGTGCCAGCAGGCCGATTAGTGGGGGCCACGATGAGCAGTTCTTC. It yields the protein CASRPISGGHDEQFF.

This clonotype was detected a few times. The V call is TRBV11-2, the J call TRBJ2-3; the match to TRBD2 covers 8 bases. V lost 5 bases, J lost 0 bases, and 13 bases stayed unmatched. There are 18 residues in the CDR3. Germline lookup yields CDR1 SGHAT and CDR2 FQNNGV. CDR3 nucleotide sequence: TGTGCCAGCAGCCGTAGGTTCCGGACTAGCTCTAGCACAGATACGCAGTATTTT. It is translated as CASSRRFRTSSSTDTQYF.

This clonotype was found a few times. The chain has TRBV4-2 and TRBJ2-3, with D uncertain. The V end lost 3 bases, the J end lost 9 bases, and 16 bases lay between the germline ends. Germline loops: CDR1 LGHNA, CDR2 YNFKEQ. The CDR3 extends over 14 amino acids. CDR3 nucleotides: TGTGCCAGCAGCCAGACGGTACAGTCCGGAACGCAGTATTTT. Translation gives CASSQTVQSGTQYF.

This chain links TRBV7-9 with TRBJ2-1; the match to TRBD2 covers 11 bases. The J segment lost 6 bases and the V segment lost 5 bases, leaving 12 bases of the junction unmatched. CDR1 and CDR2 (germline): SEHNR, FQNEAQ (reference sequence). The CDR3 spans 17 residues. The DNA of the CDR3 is TGTGCCAGCAGCGCGATGGGGTATAGCGGGAGGGGCAATGAGCAGTTCTTC. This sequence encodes CASSAMGYSGRGNEQFF.

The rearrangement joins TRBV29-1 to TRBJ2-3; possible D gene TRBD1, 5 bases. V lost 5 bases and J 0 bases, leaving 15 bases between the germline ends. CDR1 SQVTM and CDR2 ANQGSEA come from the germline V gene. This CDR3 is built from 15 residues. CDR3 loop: CSVPPGPSSTDTQYF. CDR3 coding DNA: TGCAGCGTTCCCCCAGGGCCCAGCAGCACAGATACGCAGTATTTT.

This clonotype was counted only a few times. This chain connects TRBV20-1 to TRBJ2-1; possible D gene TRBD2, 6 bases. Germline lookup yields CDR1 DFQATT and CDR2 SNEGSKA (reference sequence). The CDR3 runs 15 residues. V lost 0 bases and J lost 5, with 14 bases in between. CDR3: CSARETSMPNNEQFF. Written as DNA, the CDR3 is TGCAGTGCTAGAGAGACTAGTATGCCAAACAATGAGCAGTTCTTC.